This TCR beta chain emerged from a study of cytomegalovirus exposure and HLA in healthy donors. Findings and limits, study-wide: A later analysis reportedly found fewer N-insertions in an Asian-associated ancestry cluster than the roughly 670-donor mean. DRB1 had the most TCR associations and HLA-C the fewest, a later analysis found, with rates varying by HLA locus.

Germline lookup yields CDR1 SNHLY and CDR2 FYNNEI. This CDR3 spans 13 amino acids. Trimming took off 8 bases at V and 4 bases at J, with 14 bases between the two ends. Both 60 Vbeta primers and 13 Jbeta primers went into the PCR. Some clones are missing from TCRdb's copy, which holds only in-frame ones; the method was immunoSEQ multiplex PCR. The sample includes under 200,000 clones, 80% to 85% of them seen just once. Healthy donors of bone marrow made up the group. In the case of this clone: Its antigen is unknown.

The sequencing input was PBMCs. The receptor was derived from a man aged 18 to 29 in good health and CMV-seronegative. The genes are TRBV2 and TRBJ1-2; D gene unclear. Here the CDR3 DNA reads TGTGCCAGCGGCGGGAAGAGGCTCTATGGCTACACCTTC. Its translation: CASGGKRLYGYTF.